This T cell receptor beta chain was retrieved from a study of CD8 T cells in ankylosing spondylitis (dated by TCRdb to between 2016 and 2019). For context, the study as a whole: The study profiled T cell receptor beta repertoires in healthy donors and ankylosing spondylitis patients to find disease-linked TCR variants. Peripheral blood samples were taken, and synovial fluid was additionally collected from ankylosing spondylitis patients. The full study cohort was made up of under 30 ankylosing spondylitis patients and 108 healthy donors. What the research found in general, with its limitations: Some of the motif variants had been reported before in the synovial fluid and blood of reactive arthritis patients, a finding that suggests common disease-initiation mechanisms. A CD8+ phenotype was shown by the disease-linked clones, which were found at relatively low frequencies in peripheral blood. Blood from ankylosing spondylitis patients appeared to be characterized by a TCR beta motif composed of eight highly homologous amino acid variants. Significant enrichment of the disease-linked clones was reported in matched synovial fluid samples from ankylosing spondylitis patients.

This clonotype was seen at least ten times. Its antigen is still unknown. Base qualities are missing; no much larger clone stands one base away. This sample was sequenced with an Illumina HiSeq 2500. Quantitative 5'-RACE with molecular barcodes was used to prepare TCR beta libraries. In the source study's methods: To identify disease-linked TCR variants, a new computational method was used, one built on a probabilistic model of VDJ rearrangement. Clones were called with MiXCR by TCRdb after fastp trimmed the public reads at Q25, and only in-frame beta chains were retained. Every entry covers one CDR3 protein and lists the most common genes and DNA from its rows. TCRdb's processing, not the study's, gives the V and J calls here. This sample comprises around 150,000 distinct CDR3 sequences, around 6.6% of them detected only once. Approximately 13% of the sample rests with the top ten. V is reduced by 5 bases and J by 5 bases, leaving a spacing of 12 bases between them. The germline V gene gives CDR1 as SGHTA and CDR2 as FQGTGA. The CDR3 holds 13 amino acids from the cysteine to the phenylalanine. Only the CDR3 DNA is retained, 39 bases long and in frame from the first base.

The sample was blood, either unsorted or a sorted T cell fraction (not recorded which). This TCR derives from a female donor with ankylosing spondylitis or in good health (not recorded which). The chain joins TRBV7-3 to TRBJ2-5; the D region possibly corresponds to TRBD1 (6 bases align). CDR3 protein: CASSPGVGETQYF. Here is the DNA: TGTGCCAGCAGCCCAGGGGTAGGGGAGACCCAGTACTTC.